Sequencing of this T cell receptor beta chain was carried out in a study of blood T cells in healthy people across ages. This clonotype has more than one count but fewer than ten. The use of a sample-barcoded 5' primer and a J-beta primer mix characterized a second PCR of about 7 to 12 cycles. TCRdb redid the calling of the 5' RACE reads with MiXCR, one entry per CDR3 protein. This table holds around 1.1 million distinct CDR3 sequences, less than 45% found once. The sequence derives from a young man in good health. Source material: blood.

The CDR3 loop reads CSARAFLEAGGNQPQHF. The CDR3 coding sequence is TGCAGTGCTAGAGCCTTTCTGGAGGCCGGGGGCAATCAGCCCCAGCATTTT. This sequence joins TRBV20-1 and TRBJ1-5; no reliable D call. CDR1 and CDR2 (germline): DFQATT, SNEGSKA (reference sequence). V lost 1 base, J lost 2 bases, and 18 bases lay in between. CDR3 size: 17 residues.